This is a list of T cell receptor beta chains from one sample in a study of a mutant IDH1 vaccine in newly diagnosed glioma. The table came from immunoSEQ multiplex PCR; TCRdb's copy has only in-frame clones and leaves some out. The table lists approximately 52,000 clones, around three quarters of them singletons. Sequences were derived from PBMCs, sampled from a glioma patient treated with radiotherapy, temozolomide or both. Receptor source: a woman aged 40 to 50 with glioma. Each CDR3 is given with its conserved first and last residue. Fields, in order: V gene, clone size, J gene, D gene, CDR3 DNA, CDR3 protein. D genes are given only for firm matches. Clone sizes are given selectively: once, few, many, or a class where the clone is expanded.

v_call: TRBV7-8
clone_size: once
j_call: TRBJ1-2
d_call: -
cdr3_nt: TGTGCCAGCAGCTTAGTACCATACTATGGCTACACCTTC
cdr3_aa: CASSLVPYYGYTF

v_call: TRBV7-2
clone_size: -
j_call: TRBJ1-1
d_call: -
cdr3_nt: TGTGCCAGCAGCTTGTGGGGGCTTCAATTAGACACTGAAGCTTTCTTT
cdr3_aa: CASSLWGLQLDTEAFF

v_call: TRBV21-1
clone_size: -
j_call: TRBJ1-1
d_call: -
cdr3_nt: TGTGCCAGCAGCAAAGAGATGAACAGAGTGAACACTGAAGCTTTCTTT
cdr3_aa: CASSKEMNRVNTEAFF

v_call: TRBV6-1
clone_size: few
j_call: TRBJ1-5
d_call: -
cdr3_nt: TGTGCCAGCAGTGGCAGTAATCAGCCCCAGCATTTT
cdr3_aa: CASSGSNQPQHF

v_call: TRBV5-6
clone_size: -
j_call: TRBJ2-7
d_call: TRBD1
cdr3_nt: TGTGCCAGCACCCGCTACCTCGGGACAGGGAGAGCCTACGAGCAGTACTTC
cdr3_aa: CASTRYLGTGRAYEQYF

v_call: TRBV28
clone_size: -
j_call: TRBJ2-7
d_call: -
cdr3_nt: TGTGCCAGCAGTTTCTCCACCATAGGGGGGGAGCAGTACTTC
cdr3_aa: CASSFSTIGGEQYF

v_call: TRBV19
clone_size: -
j_call: TRBJ1-5
d_call: -
cdr3_nt: TGTGCCAGTAGTATAGCCAGGGGAGGCAATCAGCCCCAGCATTTT
cdr3_aa: CASSIARGGNQPQHF

v_call: TRBV5-5
clone_size: once
j_call: TRBJ2-7
d_call: TRBD1
cdr3_nt: TGTGCCAGCAGGGAGGCCGGGACAGCTAACGAGCAGTACTTC
cdr3_aa: CASREAGTANEQYF

v_call: TRBV30
clone_size: few
j_call: TRBJ2-7
d_call: TRBD1
cdr3_nt: TGTGCCTGGAGCCCGGGACAGGGCGACGAGCAGTACTTC
cdr3_aa: CAWSPGQGDEQYF

v_call: TRBV19
clone_size: once
j_call: TRBJ2-5
d_call: -
cdr3_nt: TGTGCCACTTCCAGGGTTGGGATGAGAGAGACCCAGTACTTC
cdr3_aa: CATSRVGMRETQYF

v_call: TRBV10-1
clone_size: medium-sized
j_call: TRBJ1-4
d_call: -
cdr3_nt: TGCGCCAGCAGTGAGCAAGAGAGCAGAAAACTGTTTTTT
cdr3_aa: CASSEQESRKLFF

v_call: TRBV4-3
clone_size: -
j_call: TRBJ2-7
d_call: -
cdr3_nt: TGCGCCAGCAGCCCAAAAGAGGGGATAGAGCAGTACTTC
cdr3_aa: CASSPKEGIEQYF

v_call: TRBV5-1
clone_size: -
j_call: TRBJ2-3
d_call: -
cdr3_nt: TGCGCCAGCAGCTTCGGGGGAGGGGGCACCTTCACAGATACGCAGTATTTT
cdr3_aa: CASSFGGGGTFTDTQYF

v_call: TRBV2
clone_size: few
j_call: TRBJ1-2
d_call: -
cdr3_nt: TGTGCCAGCAGTACCACCAGCTACACCTTC
cdr3_aa: CASSTTSYTF

v_call: TRBV7-8
clone_size: -
j_call: TRBJ2-5
d_call: -
cdr3_nt: TGTGCCAGCAGCTCCCGCCGGGGTCCTGGGGAGACCCAGTACTTC
cdr3_aa: CASSSRRGPGETQYF

v_call: TRBV19
clone_size: -
j_call: TRBJ2-2
d_call: -
cdr3_nt: TGTGCCAGTAGTTCCAGACAGAACACCGGGGAGCTGTTTTTT
cdr3_aa: CASSSRQNTGELFF